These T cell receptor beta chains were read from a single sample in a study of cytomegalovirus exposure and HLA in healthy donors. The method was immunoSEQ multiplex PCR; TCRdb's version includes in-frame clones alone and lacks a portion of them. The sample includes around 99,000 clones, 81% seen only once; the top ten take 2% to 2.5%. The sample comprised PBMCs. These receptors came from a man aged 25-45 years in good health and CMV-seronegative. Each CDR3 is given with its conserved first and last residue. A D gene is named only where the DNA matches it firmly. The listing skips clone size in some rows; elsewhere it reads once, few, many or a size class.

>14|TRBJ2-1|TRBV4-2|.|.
CASSQPHRTEEQFF
TGTGCCAGCAGCCAACCCCACAGGACCGAAGAGCAGTTCTTC
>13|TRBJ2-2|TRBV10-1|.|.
CASSDRDTGELFF
TGCGCCAGCAGTGACAGGGACACCGGGGAGCTGTTTTTT
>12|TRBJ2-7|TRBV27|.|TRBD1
CASSGTGYEQYF
TGTGCCAGCAGTGGGACAGGGTACGAGCAGTACTTC
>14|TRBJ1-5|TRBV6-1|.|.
CASSDRDSNQPQHF
TGTGCCAGCAGTGACAGGGATAGCAATCAGCCCCAGCATTTT
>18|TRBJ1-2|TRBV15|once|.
CATRETTPPSGVYYGYTF
TGTGCCACCAGGGAAACGACGCCCCCGTCAGGGGTCTACTATGGCTACACCTTC
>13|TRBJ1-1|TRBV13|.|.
CASSLEGDIGAFF
TGTGCCAGCAGCTTAGAGGGAGACATTGGAGCTTTCTTT
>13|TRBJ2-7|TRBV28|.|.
CASSFQRGYEQYF
TGTGCCAGCAGTTTTCAACGAGGCTACGAGCAGTACTTC
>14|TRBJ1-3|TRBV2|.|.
CASSETGTRYTIYF
TGTGCCAGCAGTGAAACAGGGACGAGGTACACCATATATTTT
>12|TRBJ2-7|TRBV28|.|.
CASSRTAYEQYF
TGTGCCAGCAGCCGAACAGCTTACGAGCAGTACTTC
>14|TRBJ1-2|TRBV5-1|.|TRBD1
CASSVGQDVYGYTF
TGCGCCAGCAGCGTAGGACAGGACGTCTATGGCTACACCTTC
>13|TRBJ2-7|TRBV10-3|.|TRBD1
CAISAGQGHEQYF
TGTGCCATCAGTGCGGGACAGGGCCACGAGCAGTACTTC
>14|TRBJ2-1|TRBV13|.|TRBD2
CACRRSGRKNEQFF
TGTGCCTGCAGGCGGAGCGGGAGAAAGAATGAGCAGTTCTTC
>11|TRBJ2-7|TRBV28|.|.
CASSLREEQYF
TGTGCCAGCAGCCTCCGGGAGGAGCAGTACTTC
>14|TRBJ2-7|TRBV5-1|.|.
CASSLAIGGDEQYF
TGCGCCAGCAGCTTGGCTATAGGCGGGGACGAGCAGTACTTC
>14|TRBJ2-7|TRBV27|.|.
CASSSTGNSYEQYF
TGTGCCAGCAGTTCCACGGGGAACTCCTACGAGCAGTACTTC
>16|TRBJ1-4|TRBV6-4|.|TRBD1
CASPPGTGMAGEKLFF
TGTGCCAGCCCCCCCGGGACAGGGATGGCAGGTGAAAAACTGTTTTTT
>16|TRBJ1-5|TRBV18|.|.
CASSQGIETSNQPQHF
TGTGCCAGCTCACAGGGGATTGAGACGAGCAATCAGCCCCAGCATTTT